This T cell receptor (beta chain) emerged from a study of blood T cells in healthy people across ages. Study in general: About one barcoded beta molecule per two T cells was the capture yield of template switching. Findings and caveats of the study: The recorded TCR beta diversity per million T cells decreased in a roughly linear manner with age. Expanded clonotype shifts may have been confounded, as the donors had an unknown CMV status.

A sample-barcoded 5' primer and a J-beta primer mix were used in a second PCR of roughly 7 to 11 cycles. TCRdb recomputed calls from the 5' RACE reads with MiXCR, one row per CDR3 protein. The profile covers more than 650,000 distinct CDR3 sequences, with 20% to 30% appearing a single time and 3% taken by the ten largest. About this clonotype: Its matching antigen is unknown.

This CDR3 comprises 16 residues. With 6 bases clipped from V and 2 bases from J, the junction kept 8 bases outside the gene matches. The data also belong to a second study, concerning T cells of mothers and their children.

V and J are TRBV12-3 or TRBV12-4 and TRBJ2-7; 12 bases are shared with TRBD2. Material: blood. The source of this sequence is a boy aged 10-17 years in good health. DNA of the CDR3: TGTGCCAGCAGGGACCCCACTAGCGGGGGGACCTACGAGCAGTACTTC. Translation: CASRDPTSGGTYEQYF.